This entry lists 30 T cell receptor beta chains sequenced from one sample in a study of OX40 agonist ivuxolimab in advanced cancers. TCRdb's copy holds only in-frame clones and misses some; the assay was immunoSEQ multiplex PCR. The data contain 100,000 or so clones, around 85% of them singletons. The input for sequencing was CD4+ or CD8+ T cells sorted from blood, taken in a trial of the OX40 agonist ivuxolimab. The receptors originated from an adult with an advanced solid tumor such as melanoma, head and neck, liver or kidney cancer.

This clone has only a few counts. V gene TRBV11-2 combines with J gene TRBJ1-2; D is ambiguous. The CDR3 has 13 amino acids. Between the trimmed V and J ends, which lost 0 bases and 8 bases, there was a span of 10 bases. From germline, CDR1 is SGHAT and CDR2 FQNNGV. The CDR3 coding sequence is TGTGCCAGCAGCTTAGAACGAGGTGGGGGCTACACCTTC. Residues: CASSLERGGGYTF.

This chain uses TRBV11-1 with TRBJ2-7; perhaps D is TRBD1 or TRBD2 (6 bases each). Trimming removed 5 bases from V and 4 bases from J, with 18 bases in between. The germline gives CDR1 SGHAT, CDR2 FQDESV (reference sequence). The CDR3 is 15 amino acids. DNA for the CDR3: TGTGCCAGCAGCCTGGCGGAGGGGGGACGGTACGAGCAGTACTTC. Encoded protein: CASSLAEGGRYEQYF.

The rearrangement joins TRBV5-4 to TRBJ2-1; no definite D call. Germline V gene lookup returns CDR1 SGHNT and CDR2 YYREEE (reference sequence). CDR3 length equals 15 residues. V was shortened by 0 bases and J by 5 bases, with 12 bases between the two germline ends. The CDR3 here is CASSLDPDPNNEQFF. The CDR3 DNA sequence: TGTGCCAGCAGCTTGGACCCGGACCCGAACAATGAGCAGTTCTTC.

This chain connects TRBV11-2 to TRBJ2-3; D may be TRBD2 (5 bases). Trimming removed 1 base at V and 4 bases at J, with 15 bases between. Looked up from germline, CDR1 is SGHAT and CDR2 is FQNNGV. The CDR3 sequence is 16 residues long. CDR3 DNA sequence: TGTGCCAGCAGCTTAGGTGGAGGAGCTAGAGCAGATACGCAGTATTTT. Its translation: CASSLGGGARADTQYF.

The rearrangement uses TRBV4-2 and TRBJ1-1, with TRBD1 matching 7 bases. V trimming: 2 bases; J trimming: 4 bases; junction bases outside the gene matches: 7. The CDR3 has 15 amino acids. The V gene's germline CDR1 is LGHNA and CDR2 YNFKEQ. CDR3 DNA: TGTGCCAGCAGCCAAAGGAGTCAGGGGGGCACTGAAGCTTTCTTT. Protein: CASSQRSQGGTEAFF.

This sequence joins TRBV19 and TRBJ1-1, with D perhaps TRBD1 (6 bases). Trimming pared 7 bases from V and 6 bases from J, leaving 12 bases between. Germline CDR1 reads LNHDA; CDR2 reads SQIVND (reference sequence). The length of the CDR3 is 12 residues. The CDR3 sequence is CASNREGSEAFF. The CDR3 DNA is TGTGCCAGTAACAGGGAAGGCTCTGAAGCTTTCTTT.

The genes are TRBV6-1 and TRBJ1-2, with 7 bases aligning to TRBD1. The CDR3 runs 15 residues. J was trimmed by 3 bases and V by 4 bases; bases with no gene match: 8. Germline CDR1 and CDR2: MNHNS and SASEGT. CDR3: CASSAGQERDYGYTF. In DNA, the CDR3 is TGTGCCAGCAGTGCTGGACAGGAGAGGGACTATGGCTACACCTTC.

The chain is built from TRBV7-9 and TRBJ2-1, with 7 bases that match TRBD2. V lost 4 bases, J lost 0 bases, and 3 bases stayed unmatched. The CDR3 covers 15 residues. Looked up from germline, CDR1 is SEHNR and CDR2 is FQNEAQ (reference sequence). CDR3 in DNA: TGTGCCAGCAGCTCCGGGGAGGGCTCCTACAATGAGCAGTTCTTC. This sequence encodes CASSSGEGSYNEQFF.

The count of this clone is one. The chain joins TRBV6-4 to TRBJ2-3; a possible D gene is TRBD2 (5 bases). Trimming shortened V by 6 bases and J by 5 bases, and 12 bases separated the two germline ends. The V gene's germline CDR1 is MRHNA and CDR2 SNTAGT. The CDR3 totals 13 residues. CDR3 amino acids: CASSLQEGDTQYF. DNA of the CDR3: TGTGCCAGCAGCCTACAAGAGGGAGATACGCAGTATTTT.

The chain employs TRBV7-6 and TRBJ2-6; no clear D. V lost 4 bases and J lost 0, with 7 bases in between. This CDR3 is built from 15 residues. The germline V gene has CDR1 SGHVS and CDR2 FNYEAQ. CDR3 nucleotide sequence: TGTGCCAGCAGCTCCTATTACTCTGGGGCCAACGTCCTGACTTTC. Amino acids: CASSSYYSGANVLTF.

This clone occurred a few times. This chain uses TRBV10-2 with TRBJ2-7; unclear D gene. Germline V lookup: CDR1 WSHSY, CDR2 SAAADI. The V gene lost 4 bases and the J gene lost 4 bases, with 5 bases spanning the gap. This CDR3 has 11 residues. CDR3 region: CASSGAYEQYF. CDR3 coding DNA: TGCGCCAGCAGTGGAGCGTACGAGCAGTACTTC.

This clone was observed many times. V is TRBV7-9 and J is TRBJ2-7; the match to TRBD1 covers 7 bases. The V segment lost 5 bases and the J segment 5 bases; nucleotides outside the gene matches: 9. CDR3 size: 14 residues. The germline V gene encodes CDR1 SEHNR and CDR2 FQNEAQ (reference sequence). For the CDR3, the DNA is TGTGCCAGCAGCCGCGCAGGGGGTATCGACGAGCAGTACTTC. It is translated as CASSRAGGIDEQYF.

The rearrangement links TRBV5-1 to TRBJ2-1; 10 bases fit TRBD2. The CDR3 has 16 residues. Per the germline V gene, CDR1 is SGHRS and CDR2 is YFSETQ. V dropped 3 bases and J dropped 2; count of bases not matched to a gene: 5. The CDR3 is CASSSLAGVTYNEQFF. The CDR3 coding sequence is TGCGCCAGCAGCTCGCTAGCGGGAGTGACCTACAATGAGCAGTTCTTC.

This rearrangement joins TRBV7-8 to TRBJ2-3, with TRBD2 matching 9 bases. V shed 3 bases and J 1 base; nucleotides not matched to a gene: 8. Germline V CDR1 and CDR2: SGHVS, FQNEAQ. The CDR3 length is 17 residues. The CDR3: CASSFGAGGLGTDTQYF. Written as DNA, the CDR3 is TGTGCCAGCAGCTTTGGAGCGGGAGGATTGGGCACAGATACGCAGTATTTT.

The CDR3 spells CASSPGPSGGYNYGYTF. CDR3 sequence (DNA): TGTGCCAGCAGCCCCGGTCCGTCAGGGGGCTACAACTATGGCTACACCTTC. V usage is TRBV7-9 and J usage is TRBJ1-2; 8 nucleotides align to TRBD1. This CDR3 region has 17 residues. Germline V gene lookup returns CDR1 SEHNR and CDR2 FQNEAQ (reference sequence). With 5 bases clipped from V and 2 bases from J, the junction kept 13 bases outside the gene matches.

The chain has TRBV7-2 and TRBJ2-3, with 10 bases lining up with TRBD2. The CDR3 runs 17 residues. V dropped 1 base and J dropped 1; count of bases not matched to a gene: 5. Germline V lookup: CDR1 SGHTA, CDR2 FQGNSA. Here the CDR3 reads CASSLGASGSGTDTQYF. For the CDR3, the DNA is TGTGCCAGCAGCTTAGGGGCTAGCGGGAGTGGCACAGATACGCAGTATTTT.

This clone occurred once. The CDR3 DNA reads as TGTGCCAGTAGTACCGAGGCAGGTTTCAGTAAGCCCCAGCATTTT. It specifies CASSTEAGFSKPQHF. This chain connects TRBV19 to TRBJ1-5; D is ambiguous. Germline V gene sequence: CDR1 LNHDA, CDR2 SQIVND (reference sequence). V lost 4 bases and J lost 8, with 18 bases in between. This CDR3 contains 15 residues. The full variable domain, with the rest looked up from reference TRBV19 and TRBJ1-5, is DGGITQSPKYLFRKEGQNVTLSCEQNLNHDAMYWYRQDPGQGLRLIYYSQIVNDFQKGDIAEGYSVSREKKESFPLTVTSAQKNPTAFYLCASSTEAGFSKPQHFGDGTRLSIL.

A word on this clone: The sample carries other DNA sequences with the same CDR3. This chain connects TRBV28 to TRBJ2-1; D unresolved. The V end was cut by 6 bases, the J end by 6 bases, with 6 bases between. The length of the CDR3 is 11 residues. In germline, CDR1 is MDHEN, CDR2 SYDVKM. CDR3: CASSSRNEQFF. DNA of the CDR3: TGTGCCAGCAGCTCTCGCAATGAGCAGTTCTTC.

This clone appeared once. As DNA, the CDR3 is TGCGCCAGCAGCTTCCAAGCAGGGGGAAATTCACCCCTCCACTTT. The encoded protein is CASSFQAGGNSPLHF. The genes are TRBV5-1 and TRBJ1-6; 7 bases map to TRBD1. The V gene's germline CDR1 is SGHRS and CDR2 YFSETQ. CDR3 length: 15 residues. V lost 2 bases, J lost 7 bases, and 6 bases stayed unmatched.

The chain links TRBV4-2 to TRBJ1-4; 7 bases agree with TRBD1. The CDR3 contains 16 residues. Germline CDR1 and CDR2: LGHNA and YNFKEQ. Trimming took 0 bases from V and 8 from J; bases not matched to a gene: 9. The CDR3 is CASSQDLDRHGEKLFF. CDR3 nucleotide sequence: TGTGCCAGCAGCCAAGATCTGGACAGGCATGGAGAAAAACTGTTTTTT.

The count of this clone is one. The chain links TRBV30 to TRBJ1-1; possibly TRBD1 for D (5 bases). The V end was cut by 8 bases, the J end by 5 bases, with 21 bases between. The CDR3 is 14 amino acids. Germline loops: CDR1 GTSNPN, CDR2 SVGIG (reference sequence). DNA of the CDR3: TGTGCCGGGGGTAAGGACCAATTACCAACTGAAGCTTTCTTT. This translates into CAGGKDQLPTEAFF.

This chain uses TRBV2 with TRBJ1-2, with D possibly TRBD1 on 5 matching bases. The CDR3 is 12 residues long. Germline loops: CDR1 SNHLY, CDR2 FYNNEI. The V and J ends lost 1 base and 8 bases respectively, with 8 bases between them. The CDR3 sequence is CASSEGGRGYTF. The CDR3 DNA follows: TGTGCCAGCAGTGAAGGGGGGAGGGGCTACACCTTC.

The count of this clone is one. This sequence joins TRBV5-4 and TRBJ2-1, with TRBD2 as a possible D gene (6 bases). The germline V gene encodes CDR1 SGHNT and CDR2 YYREEE (reference sequence). The CDR3 has 15 residues. Trimming left V 2 bases short and J 5 bases short, with 14 bases between. The CDR3 DNA reads TGTGCCAGCAGCTTACCTAGCGCAGGCAACAATGAGCAGTTCTTC. Amino acid sequence: CASSLPSAGNNEQFF.

This rearrangement joins TRBV14 to TRBJ2-7; D not resolved. There are 16 residues in the CDR3. CDR1 is SGHDN and CDR2 is FVKESK in the germline V gene. Trimming stripped 1 base from V and 2 bases from J, with 15 bases between. The CDR3 here is CASSQVRRTATYEQYF. CDR3 nucleotides: TGTGCCAGCAGCCAAGTTAGAAGGACCGCGACCTACGAGCAGTACTTC.

This clone was seen just once. V usage is TRBV6-6 and J usage is TRBJ1-4; D possibly corresponds to TRBD1 (5 bases). Trimming took 8 bases from V and 8 from J, leaving 15 bases between them. The CDR3 length is 13 residues. Germline CDR1 and CDR2: MNHNY and SVGAGI (reference sequence). CDR3: CASLLGGGEKLFF. The CDR3 DNA reads TGTGCCAGCCTTCTGGGGGGAGGCGAAAAACTGTTTTTT.

This chain connects TRBV10-3 to TRBJ1-6; D possibly corresponds to TRBD1 (6 bases). Trimming stripped 3 bases from V and 7 bases from J, with 10 bases between. There are 14 residues in the CDR3. Germline CDR1 reads ENHRY; CDR2 reads SYGVKD. CDR3 sequence (DNA): TGTGCCATCAGTGAAGGGGGATGGAATTCACCCCTCCACTTT. Protein product: CAISEGGWNSPLHF.

The V gene is TRBV5-1, the J gene TRBJ2-3, with 9 bases matching TRBD2. Germline V lookup: CDR1 SGHRS, CDR2 YFSETQ. CDR3 length: 16 amino acids. With 2 bases clipped from V and 3 bases from J, the junction kept 7 bases outside the gene matches. As DNA, the CDR3 is TGCGCCAGCAGCTTACCGTTAGCGGGAGTTACAGATACGCAGTATTTT. Its translation: CASSLPLAGVTDTQYF. The full variable domain, rest sourced from reference TRBV5-1 and TRBJ2-3, is KAGVTQTPRYLIKTRGQQVTLSCSPISGHRSVSWYQQTPGQGLQFLFEYFSETQRNKGNFPGRFSGRQFSNSRSEMNVSTLELGDSALYLCASSLPLAGVTDTQYFGPGTRLTVL.

The rearrangement links TRBV5-5 to TRBJ1-2; a possible D gene is TRBD1 (5 bases). This CDR3 contains 13 residues. Germline values: CDR1 SGHKS, CDR2 YYEKEE (reference sequence). Trimming took off 4 bases at V and 8 bases at J, with 15 bases between the two ends. CDR3 sequence: CASSPGMDTGYTF. The CDR3, as DNA: TGTGCCAGCAGCCCAGGGATGGATACAGGCTACACCTTC.

This clone appeared once. V and J are TRBV27 and TRBJ1-1; 9 positions agree with TRBD1. The V gene end was trimmed by 6 bases and the J gene end by 0 bases; junction bases not matched to a gene: 8. The germline V gene has CDR1 MNHEY and CDR2 SMNVEV (reference sequence). This CDR3 has 16 amino acids. The CDR3 spells CASSLEGQGMNTEAFF. The CDR3 bases are TGTGCCAGCAGCCTGGAAGGACAGGGGATGAACACTGAAGCTTTCTTT.

J is TRBJ2-2 and V is TRBV27; 9 positions match TRBD1. Germline V gene sequence: CDR1 MNHEY, CDR2 SMNVEV (reference sequence). With V trimmed by 1 base and J by 7 bases, 4 bases remained unmatched. The CDR3 length is 15 residues. The CDR3 DNA sequence: TGTGCCAGCAGTTTATACAGGGGGCCTAGCGGGGAGCTGTTTTTT. It yields the protein CASSLYRGPSGELFF.